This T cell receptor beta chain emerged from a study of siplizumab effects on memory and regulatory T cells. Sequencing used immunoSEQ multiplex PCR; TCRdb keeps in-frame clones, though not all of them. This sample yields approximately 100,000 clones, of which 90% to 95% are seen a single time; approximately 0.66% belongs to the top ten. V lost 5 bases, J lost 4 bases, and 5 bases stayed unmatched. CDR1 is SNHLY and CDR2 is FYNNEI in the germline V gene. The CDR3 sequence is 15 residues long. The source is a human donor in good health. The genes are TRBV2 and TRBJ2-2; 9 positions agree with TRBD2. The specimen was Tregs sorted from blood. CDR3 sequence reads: CASSRGLASTGELFF. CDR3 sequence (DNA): TGTGCCAGCAGTAGAGGACTAGCGAGCACCGGGGAGCTGTTTTTT.